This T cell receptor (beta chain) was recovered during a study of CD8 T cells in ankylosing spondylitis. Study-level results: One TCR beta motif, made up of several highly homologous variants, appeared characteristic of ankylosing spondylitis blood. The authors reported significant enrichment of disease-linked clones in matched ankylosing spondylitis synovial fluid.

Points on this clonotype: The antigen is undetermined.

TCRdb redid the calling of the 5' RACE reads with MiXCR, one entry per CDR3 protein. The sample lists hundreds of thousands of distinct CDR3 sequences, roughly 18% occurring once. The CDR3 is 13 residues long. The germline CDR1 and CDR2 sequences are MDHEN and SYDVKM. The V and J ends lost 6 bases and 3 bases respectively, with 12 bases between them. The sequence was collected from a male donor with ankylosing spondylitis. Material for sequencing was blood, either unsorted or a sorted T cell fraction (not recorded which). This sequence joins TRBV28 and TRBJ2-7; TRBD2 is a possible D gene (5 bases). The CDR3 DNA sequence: TGTGCCAGCAGCCCCGGAGGAAACTACGAGCAGTACTTC. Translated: CASSPGGNYEQYF.